This TCR beta chain appears in the sequencing data of a study of T cells expressing NK-cell markers. Across the study: Within the sequenced cohort of eight donors, seven exhibited HCMV seropositivity and one was seronegative.

There are 14 residues in the CDR3. TCRdb re-called the 5' RACE reads and gives one entry per CDR3 protein, without DNA. The table for this sample gives 550,000 to 600,000 distinct CDR3 sequences. The clonotype was recovered from a man between 18 and 35 years old in good health. The sample was blood T cells: a sorted CD56 or NKG2C T cell subset, CD4+ or CD8+ T cells, or bulk PBMC T cells (not recorded which). The J gene is TRBJ2-5, the V gene TRBV12-3 or TRBV12-4. CDR3 loop: CASSFHVAEETQYF.